This is a list of T cell receptor beta chains from one sample in a study of blood T cell repertoires in COVID-19. The repertoire was sequenced with immunoSEQ multiplex PCR; TCRdb's copy has only in-frame clones and lacks some. Of roughly 49,000 clones in the sample, roughly 91% were seen once. Material for sequencing was peripheral blood. The receptors were gathered from a human donor in a cohort sampled during active COVID-19. Both conserved end residues are part of each CDR3. The D gene is left open where the match is weak. Size values are once, few and many counts, or a class for expanded clones, and some rows have none.

>.|TRBJ1-4|.|TRBV19
CASSIGATNEKLFF
TGTGCCAGTAGTATCGGGGCAACTAATGAAAAACTGTTTTTT
>TRBD1|TRBJ1-1|.|TRBV6-5
CASSTTGGIGTEAFF
TGTGCCAGCAGTACTACAGGGGGCATAGGCACTGAAGCTTTCTTT
>TRBD1|TRBJ2-1|.|TRBV7-2
CASSGTGGHEQFF
TGTGCCAGCAGCGGGACAGGGGGACATGAGCAGTTCTTC
>TRBD1|TRBJ2-7|.|TRBV27
CASSTPPRQGAGGYEQYF
TGTGCCAGCAGTACCCCCCCCCGACAGGGGGCGGGGGGTTACGAGCAGTACTTC
>.|TRBJ1-2|.|TRBV18
CASSPIGGADGYTF
TGTGCCAGCTCACCGATCGGGGGGGCGGATGGCTACACCTTC
>.|TRBJ2-3|.|TRBV7-2
CASSLYTDTQYF
TGTGCCAGCAGCTTATACACAGATACGCAGTATTTT
>.|TRBJ1-2|.|TRBV2
CASSLTREMGYTF
TGTGCCAGCAGCTTAACTAGGGAAATGGGCTACACCTTC
>.|TRBJ1-1|.|TRBV21-1
CASSTKLIPRGLTNTEAFF
TGTGCCAGCAGCACCAAGCTAATTCCTAGGGGGCTAACGAACACTGAAGCTTTCTTT
>TRBD2|TRBJ2-2|.|TRBV4-1
CASSRDLAGDTGELFF
TGCGCCAGCAGCCGAGATCTAGCGGGGGACACCGGGGAGCTGTTTTTT
>.|TRBJ2-3|.|TRBV10-1
CATGEGGQDTQYF
TGCGCCACCGGGGAAGGAGGGCAGGATACGCAGTATTTT
>TRBD1|TRBJ1-1|.|TRBV11-2
CASSPGQGFMNTEAFF
TGTGCCAGCAGCCCGGGACAGGGTTTCATGAACACTGAAGCTTTCTTT
>.|TRBJ2-7|.|TRBV7-9
CASSFRTDEQYF
TGTGCCAGCAGCTTTCGGACAGACGAGCAGTACTTC
>TRBD2|TRBJ2-1|.|TRBV7-3
CASRPSPGTTNNEQFF
TGTGCCAGCAGGCCCTCCCCCGGGACTACAAACAATGAGCAGTTCTTC
>.|TRBJ2-3|once|TRBV2
CASSTGGRIDTQYF
TGTGCCAGCAGTACCGGGGGGCGCATCGATACGCAGTATTTT
>TRBD1|TRBJ2-7|.|TRBV6-5
CASRKKTGVSYEQYF
TGTGCCAGCAGGAAAAAGACAGGGGTCTCCTACGAGCAGTACTTC
>.|TRBJ2-3|.|TRBV15
CATSPRGARTDTQYF
TGTGCCACCAGCCCTCGCGGGGCCCGCACAGATACGCAGTATTTT
>.|TRBJ1-1|.|TRBV18
CASSPPQGRFTEAFF
TGTGCCAGCTCACCACCTCAGGGAAGGTTCACTGAAGCTTTCTTT
>.|TRBJ1-1|.|TRBV30
CAWSVHRVNTEAFF
TGTGCCTGGAGTGTTCATCGGGTCAACACTGAAGCTTTCTTT
>TRBD1|TRBJ2-2|.|TRBV5-4
CASSPGQAPTGELFF
TGTGCCAGCAGCCCGGGACAGGCACCCACCGGGGAGCTGTTTTTT
>.|TRBJ2-3|.|TRBV5-1
CASSLLTGTDTQYF
TGCGCCAGCAGCTTGTTAACAGGCACAGATACGCAGTATTTT
>.|TRBJ1-1|.|TRBV7-9
CASSSLGGQNTEAFF
TGTGCCAGCAGCTCATTAGGGGGACAGAACACTGAAGCTTTCTTT
>TRBD2|TRBJ2-7|.|TRBV24-1
CATSDPRGGGYEQYF
TGTGCCACCAGTGATCCTCGGGGGGGCGGGTACGAGCAGTACTTC
>TRBD1|TRBJ2-1|.|TRBV5-1
CASSSTGTGSNEQFF
TGCGCCAGCAGCTCTACCGGGACAGGGAGCAATGAGCAGTTCTTC
>.|TRBJ1-5|.|TRBV30
CAWSSTGVNQPQHF
TGTGCCTGGAGTTCAACAGGCGTCAATCAGCCCCAGCATTTT
>TRBD2|TRBJ2-1|.|TRBV28
CASSQRTSGGYEQFF
TGTGCCAGCAGTCAACGGACTAGCGGGGGTTATGAGCAGTTCTTC
>.|TRBJ2-3|.|TRBV12-3/TRBV12-4
CASSLRTADTQYF
TGTGCCAGCAGTCTCAGGACAGCTGATACGCAGTATTTT
>TRBD2|TRBJ2-3|.|TRBV5-4
CASSPPGGSTQYF
TGTGCCAGCAGCCCCCCCGGGGGGAGTACGCAGTATTTT
>TRBD2|TRBJ2-2|.|TRBV11-3
CASRERLAGVRGNTGELFF
TGTGCCAGCAGGGAAAGACTAGCGGGAGTTAGAGGGAACACCGGGGAGCTGTTTTTT
>.|TRBJ2-7|.|TRBV6-5
CASGRGSSYEQYF
TGTGCCAGCGGAAGAGGGAGCTCCTACGAGCAGTACTTC
>TRBD1|TRBJ2-5|.|TRBV27
CASRATGAETQYF
TGTGCCAGCAGGGCTACAGGGGCCGAGACCCAGTACTTC
>.|TRBJ2-5|.|TRBV15
CATSRRNTGFQETQYF
TGTGCCACCAGCAGGAGAAACACAGGTTTCCAAGAGACCCAGTACTTC
>.|TRBJ1-1|.|TRBV5-6
CASSLGEGAFF
TGTGCCAGCAGCTTGGGAGAGGGAGCTTTCTTT